This is a list of T cell receptor beta chains from one sample in a study of cytomegalovirus exposure and HLA in healthy donors. Measured with immunoSEQ multiplex PCR; TCRdb has only the in-frame clones, and not every one. The table has 130,000 or so clones, more than 55% seen once. Sequenced material: PBMCs. These receptors came from a man aged 18 to 29 in good health and CMV-seronegative. Each CDR3 is given with its conserved first and last residue. Each record gives: J gene, clone size, V gene, D gene, CDR3 DNA, CDR3 protein. The D gene is left open where the match is weak. The size field is filled for only some rows; it gives once, few, many or a size class.

>TRBJ2-3|.|TRBV28|.
TGTGCCAGCAGTAGTTCGGGGTCCCCAGATACGCAGTATTTT
CASSSSGSPDTQYF
>TRBJ1-2|.|TRBV6-1|.
TGTGCCAGCAGGGTGGTTAGAGGGTATGGCTACACCTTC
CASRVVRGYGYTF
>TRBJ1-1|.|TRBV5-4|TRBD1
TGTGCCAGCAGCGGGGGACAGGGGGGTGGCACTGAAGCTTTCTTT
CASSGGQGGGTEAFF
>TRBJ2-1|.|TRBV27|TRBD1
TGTGCCAGCACCGACAGGGGCTCCTACAATGAGCAGTTCTTC
CASTDRGSYNEQFF
>TRBJ2-7|.|TRBV6-5|TRBD1
TGTGCCAGCAGTAGGACAGGTTCCTACGAGCAGTACTTC
CASSRTGSYEQYF
>TRBJ2-7|.|TRBV15|.
TGTGCCACCAGCCGGCACGGGGTAGGCACCTACGAGCAGTACTTC
CATSRHGVGTYEQYF
>TRBJ2-1|.|TRBV29-1|.
TGCAGCGGTGGGCAAGCCGGGAGTGAGCAGTTCTTC
CSGGQAGSEQFF
>TRBJ2-5|.|TRBV10-3|.
TGTGCCATCAGTGGAGGGTCCCAAGAGACCCAGTACTTC
CAISGGSQETQYF
>TRBJ2-1|.|TRBV11-2|.
TGTGCCAGCAGCGTCACCCACAGGATGAATGAGCAGTTCTTC
CASSVTHRMNEQFF
>TRBJ1-2|.|TRBV2|.
TGTGCCAGCAGTGACTTTAACTATGGCTACACCTTC
CASSDFNYGYTF
>TRBJ2-4|.|TRBV30|.
TGTGCCTCATCATTTAGCGGACAAGCCAAAAACATTCAGTACTTC
CASSFSGQAKNIQYF
>TRBJ2-1|few|TRBV10-1|TRBD1
TGCGCCAGCAGTCAAGGGGACAGGGTCTCCTACAATGAGCAGTTCTTC
CASSQGDRVSYNEQFF
>TRBJ2-7|.|TRBV30|.
TGTGCCTGGAGTGTTGGGCTTTACGAGCAGTACTTC
CAWSVGLYEQYF
>TRBJ2-7|few|TRBV30|.
TGTGCCTGGAGTTTTGGTAGGGGTTTATTAAGCGAGCAGTACTTC
CAWSFGRGLLSEQYF
>TRBJ2-7|few|TRBV10-1|TRBD1
TGCGCCAGCAGTCCGCAATCGTGGACAGGGATGTACGAGCAGTACTTC
CASSPQSWTGMYEQYF
>TRBJ1-5|.|TRBV28|.
TGTGCCAGCAGTTTGTCCCTCCGGGGGGAGGCCCAGCATTTT
CASSLSLRGEAQHF
>TRBJ1-5|.|TRBV19|.
TGTGCCAGTAGTATTTGGGGGGGGAGCAATCAGCCCCAGCATTTT
CASSIWGGSNQPQHF
>TRBJ2-3|once|TRBV30|.
TGTGCCTGGAGTGGGGGTGGCGGGGTCGCAGATACGCAGTATTTT
CAWSGGGGVADTQYF
>TRBJ1-1|once|TRBV2|.
TGTGCCAGCAGTGAATGGGGGGGAGACACTGAAGCTTTCTTT
CASSEWGGDTEAFF
>TRBJ2-7|few|TRBV4-3|TRBD2
TGCGCCAGCAGCCAAGAATTCAGGACTAGCTACGAGCAGTACTTC
CASSQEFRTSYEQYF
>TRBJ2-2|few|TRBV4-3|TRBD1
TGCGCCAGCAGCCATAGGCAGGGGGCGGCCGGGGAGCTGTTTTTT
CASSHRQGAAGELFF
>TRBJ2-2|.|TRBV29-1|.
TGCAGCGTCGAGACAGGACGAACCGGGGAGCTGTTTTTC
CSVETGRTGELFF
>TRBJ2-7|.|TRBV5-6|TRBD1
TGTGCCAGCAGCCGACAGGGGTACGAGCAGTACTTC
CASSRQGYEQYF
>TRBJ1-2|.|TRBV2|.
TGTGCCAGCAGTGCCGCAGACAGAAACTATGGCTACACCTTC
CASSAADRNYGYTF
>TRBJ2-5|.|TRBV30|TRBD2
TGTGCCCGGGGTGGGGAACTACTAGCGGGACAACAAGAGACCCAGTACTTC
CARGGELLAGQQETQYF
>TRBJ2-5|.|TRBV7-9|.
TGTGCCAGCAGCTTAGAGGGGGGGCGCGGCGAGACCCAGTACTTC
CASSLEGGRGETQYF
>TRBJ2-5|few|TRBV19|TRBD2
TGTGCCAGTAGTCTATTAACAGGACTAGCGGGAGTCGGAGAGACCCAGTACTTC
CASSLLTGLAGVGETQYF
>TRBJ1-1|.|TRBV5-1|.
TGCGCCAGCAGCTTGGATCTTTATAACACTGAAGCTTTCTTT
CASSLDLYNTEAFF